The sequence of this T cell receptor beta chain was determined in a study of CD8+ T cells in alopecia areata. Regarding the study as a whole: Among patients, TCR sharing was less clear than in mice, a difference possibly due in part to HLA diversity in the patient population. Sequencing of scalp samples also captures resident alphabeta T cells of normal skin.

In each case, RNA was isolated and then reverse transcribed into cDNA as the sequencing template. Profiling relied on immunoSEQ multiplex PCR, and the TCRdb table lists in-frame clones only, not all of them. This sample has 150,000 to 250,000 clones, with over 45% found just once. Germline V CDR1 and CDR2: SNHLY, FYNNEI. The CDR3 sequence is 10 residues long. In the case of this clone: Its antigen is still unknown. One junction end does not reproduce the germline sequence, and a read error may be involved. Additional DNA sequences in this sample encode the identical CDR3.

Specified treatment: oral pan-JAK inhibitor, 5-10 mg twice daily. The chain uses TRBV2 and TRBJ2-5; D unresolved. Material: CD4+ T cells sorted from blood, obtained at week 24, from a patient treated with tofacitinib. This receptor was obtained from a human donor with alopecia areata. Here the CDR3 DNA reads TGTGCCAGCAGCGAAGAGACCCAGTACTTC. Translated: CASSEETQYF. Full variable domain (rest looked up from reference TRBV2 and TRBJ2-5): EPEVTQTPSHQVTQMGQEVILRCVPISNHLYFYWYRQILGQKVEFLVSFYNNEISEKSEIFDDQFSVERPDGSNFTLKIRSTKLEDSAMYFCASSEETQYFGPGTRLLVL.